The rows below give T cell receptor beta chains drawn from one sample of a study of blood T cell repertoires in COVID-19. This table comes from immunoSEQ multiplex PCR, and its TCRdb copy is limited to in-frame clones, with some not included. The table records tens of thousands of clones, about 81% of them present only once. The source material was peripheral blood. The receptors stem from a human donor in a cohort sampled during active COVID-19. The CDR3 runs from the conserved cysteine through the conserved F or W. Fields, in order: J gene, V gene, D gene, clone size, CDR3 protein, CDR3 DNA. The D gene is left open where the match is weak. Clone size appears in some rows only: once, few, many, or a class for an expanded clone.

>TRBJ2-7|TRBV9|NA|few
CASSVDYQPLEQYF
TGTGCCAGCAGCGTTGACTACCAACCCTTAGAGCAGTACTTC
>TRBJ2-7|TRBV6-5|NA|NA
CASSYRADLDYEQYF
TGTGCCAGCAGTTACCGAGCGGACCTGGACTACGAGCAGTACTTC
>TRBJ2-2|TRBV11-1|TRBD1|few
CASSLNAGGSTGELFF
TGTGCCAGCAGCTTAAATGCAGGGGGAAGCACCGGGGAGCTGTTTTTT
>TRBJ1-1|TRBV11-2|NA|NA
CASSVEGGNTEAFF
TGTGCCAGCAGCGTGGAAGGGGGGAACACTGAAGCTTTCTTT
>TRBJ2-3|TRBV30|NA|NA
CAWGRRSTDTQYF
TGTGCCTGGGGGCGGAGATCCACAGATACGCAGTATTTT
>TRBJ1-1|TRBV28|TRBD1|few
CASTRDRGTAFF
TGTGCCAGCACCCGGGACAGGGGGACGGCTTTCTTT
>TRBJ2-5|TRBV6-2/TRBV6-3|NA|NA
CASSYPPSTAQETQYF
TGTGCCAGCAGTTACCCTCCTTCGACAGCTCAAGAGACCCAGTACTTC
>TRBJ2-3|TRBV7-9|TRBD2|NA
CASSPGASGSRTDTQYF
TGTGCCAGCAGCCCTGGGGCTAGCGGGAGTCGAACAGATACGCAGTATTTT
>TRBJ1-4|TRBV18|NA|NA
CASSPSRGTNEKLFF
TGTGCCAGCTCACCTTCTCGGGGAACTAATGAAAAACTGTTTTTT
>TRBJ2-7|TRBV29-1|NA|NA
CSVEVQAARGYEQYF
TGCAGCGTTGAAGTCCAGGCAGCGCGGGGCTACGAGCAGTACTTC
>TRBJ1-2|TRBV28|NA|NA
CASSLPGSGYTF
TGTGCCAGCAGTTTACCGGGGAGTGGCTACACCTTC
>TRBJ2-2|TRBV25-1|TRBD1|NA
CASSGTGTGELFF
TGTGCCAGCAGTGGGACAGGCACCGGGGAGCTGTTTTTT
>TRBJ2-5|TRBV6-5|NA|NA
CATLKWAHPETQYF
TGTGCAACCTTAAAGTGGGCCCACCCAGAGACCCAGTACTTC
>TRBJ1-1|TRBV6-5|TRBD1|once
CASIPTGGNTEAFF
TGTGCCAGCATCCCGACAGGGGGCAACACTGAAGCTTTCTTT
>TRBJ1-1|TRBV10-3|TRBD1|NA
CAIGQAGDTEAFF
TGTGCCATAGGACAGGCTGGGGACACTGAAGCTTTCTTT
>TRBJ2-5|TRBV11-2|TRBD1|NA
CASSQTGVYTETQYF
TGTGCCAGCAGCCAGACAGGGGTTTATACGGAGACCCAGTACTTC
>TRBJ2-7|TRBV6-1|NA|NA
CASSEAGGPSYEQYF
TGTGCCAGCAGTGAAGCGGGGGGACCCTCCTACGAGCAGTACTTC
>TRBJ2-7|TRBV19|NA|few
CASSTWTFYEQYF
TGTGCCAGTAGTACCTGGACATTTTACGAGCAGTACTTC
>TRBJ1-2|TRBV6-6|TRBD1|few
CASTIQGDGYTF
TGTGCCAGCACTATTCAGGGGGACGGCTACACCTTC
>TRBJ2-2|TRBV7-3|NA|NA
CASSLGTPTGELFF
TGTGCCAGCAGCTTAGGTACTCCAACCGGGGAGCTGTTTTTT
>TRBJ2-4|TRBV6-5|NA|NA
CASSAGPGDIQYF
TGTGCCAGCAGCGCGGGACCCGGGGACATTCAGTACTTC
>TRBJ1-4|TRBV14|NA|few
CASSPFTGEGKLFF
TGTGCCAGCAGCCCCTTTACGGGGGAGGGAAAACTGTTTTTT
>TRBJ1-2|TRBV7-9|NA|NA
CASSSLSSGGDYGYTF
TGTGCCAGCAGCTCCCTATCTTCAGGAGGGGACTATGGCTACACCTTC
>TRBJ1-2|TRBV10-2|NA|NA
CASKQGYGYTF
TGCGCCAGCAAGCAGGGGTATGGCTACACCTTC
>TRBJ2-7|TRBV10-3|NA|NA
CAISRIPGSFYEQYF
TGTGCCATCAGCCGGATTCCGGGATCGTTCTACGAGCAGTACTTC
>TRBJ1-2|TRBV6-5|NA|once
CASSYLLGRQEDGYTF
TGTGCCAGCAGTTACTTGTTGGGGAGGCAAGAGGATGGCTACACCTTC
>TRBJ2-2|TRBV29-1|TRBD2|NA
CSGGGYGELFF
TGCAGCGGCGGGGGGTACGGGGAGCTGTTTTTT
>TRBJ2-1|TRBV27|TRBD1|few
CASSAWDREYNEQFF
TGTGCCAGCAGTGCATGGGACAGGGAATACAATGAGCAGTTCTTC
>TRBJ2-5|TRBV4-3|TRBD1|NA
CASSQELQGQGETQYF
TGCGCCAGCAGCCAAGAACTTCAGGGACAGGGGGAGACCCAGTACTTC
>TRBJ2-2|TRBV7-9|TRBD1|NA
CASSPDRGRAVTGELFF
TGTGCCAGCAGCCCAGACAGGGGGCGCGCGGTCACCGGGGAGCTGTTTTTT
>TRBJ2-6|TRBV6-6|NA|NA
CATHNRTTGANVLTF
TGTGCCACCCATAACAGGACTACTGGGGCCAACGTCCTGACTTTC
>TRBJ2-2|TRBV15|TRBD1|NA
CATSYRGTGANTGELFF
TGTGCCACCAGCTACCGCGGGACAGGAGCGAACACCGGGGAGCTGTTTTTT
>TRBJ2-3|TRBV9|NA|NA
CASSVEEGYSTDTQYF
TGTGCCAGCAGCGTAGAGGAGGGATATAGCACAGATACGCAGTATTTT
>TRBJ2-1|TRBV21-1|NA|NA
CASSPRKGSKKLSHEQFF
TGTGCCAGCAGCCCGAGGAAAGGCAGCAAAAAACTATCGCATGAGCAGTTCTTC
>TRBJ2-7|TRBV28|NA|few
CASSLTGANYEQYF
TGTGCCAGCAGTTTAACAGGAGCCAACTACGAGCAGTACTTC
>TRBJ2-3|TRBV28|NA|NA
CASSLGGTGTDTQYF
TGTGCCAGCAGTTTAGGCGGAACTGGAACAGATACGCAGTATTTT
>TRBJ2-5|TRBV6-5|TRBD1|NA
CASSKTGYQETQYF
TGTGCCAGCAGCAAGACAGGGTACCAAGAGACCCAGTACTTC
>TRBJ2-5|TRBV7-2|TRBD1|NA
CASSSMQGVGTQYF
TGTGCCAGCAGCTCCATGCAGGGGGTTGGGACCCAGTACTTC
>TRBJ1-1|TRBV20-1|NA|NA
CSGPGNTEAFF
TGCAGTGGACCGGGGAACACTGAAGCTTTCTTT
>TRBJ2-1|TRBV18|NA|NA
CASSAPGIQVNNEQFF
TGTGCCAGCTCCGCTCCAGGGATTCAGGTCAACAATGAGCAGTTCTTC
>TRBJ2-5|TRBV7-2|TRBD2|NA
CASSSGLAGETQYF
TGTGCCAGCAGCTCGGGACTAGCGGGAGAGACCCAGTACTTC
>TRBJ2-3|TRBV6-5|NA|NA
CASRKAVTSTDTQYF
TGTGCCAGCAGAAAAGCGGTCACTAGCACAGATACGCAGTATTTT
>TRBJ1-6|TRBV7-3|NA|NA
CASSRGLENSPLHF
TGTGCCAGCAGCAGGGGGTTAGAAAATTCACCCCTCCACTTT
>TRBJ2-1|TRBV28|TRBD2|NA
CASSPTSGSSYNEQFF
TGTGCCAGCAGCCCGACTAGCGGGTCCTCCTACAATGAGCAGTTCTTC
>TRBJ1-3|TRBV6-5|NA|NA
CASSYARRGSGNTIYF
TGTGCCAGCAGTTACGCCAGGCGGGGCTCTGGAAACACCATATATTTT
>TRBJ2-7|TRBV2|TRBD2|NA
CASRWTYATGTRGNEQYF
TGTGCCAGCAGATGGACTTACGCAACCGGGACTAGAGGTAACGAGCAGTACTTC
>TRBJ2-7|TRBV7-8|NA|NA
CASSSWEGGYEQYF
TGTGCCAGCAGCTCTTGGGAGGGGGGCTACGAGCAGTACTTC
>TRBJ1-1|TRBV7-9|NA|NA
CASSLVEGSPEAFF
TGTGCCAGCAGCTTAGTGGAGGGGAGCCCTGAAGCTTTCTTT
>TRBJ2-1|TRBV4-3|TRBD2|NA
CASSQVVGLAGEQFF
TGCGCCAGCAGCCAAGTCGTGGGACTAGCGGGGGAGCAGTTCTTC
>TRBJ2-1|TRBV4-2|TRBD2|few
CASSPGTSGSSPPYNEQFF
TGTGCCAGCAGCCCGGGGACTAGCGGGAGTTCTCCCCCCTACAATGAGCAGTTCTTC
>TRBJ2-3|TRBV24-1|NA|NA
CATSDPRSRTDTQYF
TGTGCCACCAGTGACCCCCGGTCCCGCACAGATACGCAGTATTTT
>TRBJ2-2|TRBV3-1/TRBV3-2|TRBD2|NA
CASRGEGTGELFF
TGTGCCAGCAGGGGGGAGGGCACCGGGGAGCTGTTTTTT